Listed here are 9 T cell receptor beta chains from one sample, sequenced in a study of beta chain features in type 1 diabetes. Their antigen targets remain unknown. The isolated RNA, all of it, was reverse transcribed, so expressed TCRB transcripts were what got sequenced. The data were produced by immunoSEQ multiplex PCR, yet TCRdb's version contains in-frame clones alone and is incomplete. Among under 70,000 clones listed, 55% to 75% were seen once. Notes on the study in general: The study found moderately but significantly shorter TCRB CDR3s in all four CD4+ subsets of Type 1 diabetes patients.

Sequencing used stem cell memory CD4+ T cells from blood. The receptors here all came from a woman aged 25 to 45 with type 1 diabetes.

This chain uses TRBV7-8 with TRBJ2-1, with 7 bases lining up with TRBD2. V shed 1 base and J 9 bases; nucleotides not matched to a gene: 0. From germline, CDR1 is SGHVS and CDR2 FQNEAQ. The CDR3 loop spans 12 amino acids. The CDR3 reads CASSLVAGEQFF. The CDR3 coding sequence is TGTGCCAGCAGCTTAGTAGCGGGTGAGCAGTTCTTC.

The chain has TRBV29-1 and TRBJ2-2; D uncertain. CDR3 length: 12 amino acids. V gave up 4 bases and J gave up 1 base, with 4 bases separating them. Germline loops: CDR1 SQVTM, CDR2 ANQGSEA. CDR3 nucleotide sequence: TGCAGCGTTGGTCGGAACACCGGGGAGCTGTTTTTT. Encoded protein: CSVGRNTGELFF.

The chain uses TRBV7-9 and TRBJ1-2; D gene ambiguous. CDR1 is SEHNR and CDR2 is FQNEAQ in the germline V gene (reference sequence). This CDR3 is built from 12 residues. The V end was cut by 6 bases, the J end by 5 bases, with 10 bases between. In DNA form, the CDR3 reads TGTGCCAGCAGTGAACAAAGATATGGCTACACCTTC. Translation gives CASSEQRYGYTF.

This clone was observed once. The chain is built from TRBV27 and TRBJ2-7; D possibly corresponds to TRBD2 (6 bases). Germline V gene data show CDR1 as MNHEY and CDR2 as SMNVEV (reference sequence). Trimming stripped 3 bases from V and 3 bases from J, with 12 bases between. This CDR3 spans 14 amino acids. DNA of the CDR3: TGTGCCAGCAGTTTCGGGGACTCGCACTACGAGCAGTACTTC. This gives the protein CASSFGDSHYEQYF.

The chain is built from TRBV29-1 and TRBJ2-7; maybe TRBD2 (6 bases). Germline V gene sequence: CDR1 SQVTM, CDR2 ANQGSEA. Trimming stripped 3 bases from V and 5 bases from J, with 14 bases between. The CDR3 runs 13 residues. CDR3 amino acids: CSVEFWERDEQYF. CDR3 nucleotide sequence: TGCAGCGTTGAGTTCTGGGAGCGGGACGAGCAGTACTTC.

The chain joins TRBV7-2 to TRBJ2-7; tentative D call: TRBD2 (6 bases). With 1 base removed from V and 9 bases from J, the gap between germline ends came to 13 bases. Germline assignment: CDR1 SGHTA and CDR2 FQGNSA. The CDR3 covers 13 residues. In nucleotides, the CDR3 is TGTGCCAGCAGCTTAGATCGGGGGAGAGGGCAGTACTTC. Its protein product is CASSLDRGRGQYF. Looking up the rest from reference TRBV7-2 and TRBJ2-7 gives the full variable domain: GAGVSQSPSNKVTEKGKDVELRCDPISGHTALYWYRQSLGQGLEFLIYFQGNSAPDKSGLPSDRFSAERTGGSVSTLTIQRTQQEDSAVYLCASSLDRGRGQYFGPGTRLTVT.

This clone was recorded a few times. The chain uses TRBV9 and TRBJ2-3; the match to TRBD2 covers 7 bases. With V trimmed by 3 bases and J by 2 bases, 6 bases remained unmatched. The CDR3 is made up of 15 amino acids. Germline values: CDR1 SGDLS, CDR2 YYNGEE. The CDR3 coding sequence is TGTGCCAGCAGCGAGACTAGCCGACTCACAGATACGCAGTATTTT. Its translation: CASSETSRLTDTQYF.

V usage is TRBV11-3 and J usage is TRBJ2-1; TRBD2 agrees at 8 bases. This CDR3 region has 14 residues. J was trimmed by 12 bases and V by 1 base; bases with no gene match: 8. Germline values: CDR1 SGHNT, CDR2 YENEEA. The DNA for the CDR3 is TGTGCCAGCAGCTTAGGGGCCCAGGGACTAGGGCAGTTCTTC. It specifies CASSLGAQGLGQFF.

A few counts support this clone. The V gene is TRBV30, the J gene TRBJ2-1, with 10 bases fitting TRBD2. The V gene end was trimmed by 1 base and the J gene end by 14 bases; junction bases not matched to a gene: 5. CDR1 GTSNPN and CDR2 SVGIG come from the germline V gene (reference sequence). The CDR3 consists of 12 residues. The CDR3 sequence: CAWSAPSGREFF. CDR3 in DNA: TGTGCCTGGAGTGCCCCTAGCGGGAGAGAGTTCTTC.